This T cell receptor beta chain was captured by sequencing in a study of T cells after yellow fever vaccination. Notes on the study in general: Booster sampling recovered most clones from primary vaccination (approximately 97% CD4, around 88% CD8). Though weaker, the secondary response peaked faster, on day 5 versus 15.

TCRdb redid the calling of the 5' RACE reads with MiXCR, one entry per CDR3 protein. This table holds 300,000 to 400,000 distinct CDR3 sequences, 8.7% found once. This clonotype was detected a few times. Its specificity is not known. The CDR3 spans 14 residues. Trimming shortened V by 4 bases and J by 1 base, and 10 bases separated the two germline ends. The germline V gene has CDR1 DFQATT and CDR2 SNEGSKA (reference sequence). The clonotype comes from a man aged 18 to 29 who received the YFV17D yellow fever vaccine. The sample consisted of PBMCs, taken on the day of the first yellow fever vaccination. The chain joins TRBV20-1 to TRBJ2-2, with a weak D call TRBD1 (5 bases). CDR3 DNA: TGCAGTGCTACCGGAACAGGGAACACCGGGGAGCTGTTTTTT. Translation: CSATGTGNTGELFF.